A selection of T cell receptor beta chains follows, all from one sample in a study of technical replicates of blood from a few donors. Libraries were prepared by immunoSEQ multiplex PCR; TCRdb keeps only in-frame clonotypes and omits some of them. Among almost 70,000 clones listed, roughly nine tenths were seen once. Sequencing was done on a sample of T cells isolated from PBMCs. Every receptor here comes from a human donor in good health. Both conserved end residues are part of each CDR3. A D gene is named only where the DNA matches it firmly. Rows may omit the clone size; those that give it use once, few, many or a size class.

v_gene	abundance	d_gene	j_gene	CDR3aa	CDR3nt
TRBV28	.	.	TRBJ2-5	CASERGTQYF	TGTGCCAGCGAAAGGGGGACCCAGTACTTC
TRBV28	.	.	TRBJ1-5	CASSFEWAQPQHF	TGTGCCAGCAGTTTTGAATGGGCACAGCCCCAGCATTTT
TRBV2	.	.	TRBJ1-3	CASRRDLNTIYF	TGTGCCAGCCGCCGGGATTTAAACACCATATATTTT
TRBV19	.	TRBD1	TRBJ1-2	CASSIITGGGSNYGYTF	TGTGCCAGTAGTATAATTACAGGGGGCGGAAGTAACTATGGCTACACCTTC
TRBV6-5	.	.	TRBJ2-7	CASSYSSGIKAYEQYF	TGTGCCAGCAGTTACTCGTCGGGAATAAAGGCCTACGAGCAGTACTTC
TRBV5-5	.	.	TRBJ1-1	CASSSEGGRWHFTEAFF	TGTGCCAGCAGCTCCGAAGGGGGAAGGTGGCATTTCACTGAAGCTTTCTTT
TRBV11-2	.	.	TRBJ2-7	CASSLLAASYEQYF	TGTGCCAGCAGCTTACTAGCCGCTAGCTACGAGCAGTACTTC
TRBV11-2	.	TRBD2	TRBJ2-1	CASSSLTSGRFYEQFF	TGTGCCAGCAGCTCTCTAACTAGCGGGAGATTTTATGAGCAGTTCTTC
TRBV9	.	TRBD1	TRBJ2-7	CASSVGVGTGDEQYF	TGTGCCAGCAGCGTAGGGGTGGGGACAGGGGACGAGCAGTACTTC
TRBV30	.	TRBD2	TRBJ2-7	CAWSEREGSREQYF	TGTGCCTGGTCCGAGCGGGAGGGCTCGCGCGAGCAGTACTTC
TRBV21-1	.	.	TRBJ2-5	CASSHFEKETQYF	TGTGCCAGCAGCCACTTCGAAAAGGAGACCCAGTACTTC
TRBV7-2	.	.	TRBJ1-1	CASSPLRATSGAEAFF	TGTGCCAGCAGCCCCCTTCGGGCGACTTCAGGGGCTGAAGCTTTCTTT
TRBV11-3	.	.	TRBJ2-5	CASSLMWEVETQYF	TGTGCCAGCAGCTTAATGTGGGAGGTAGAGACCCAGTACTTC
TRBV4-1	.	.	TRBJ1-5	CASSRTVGGDNQPQHF	TGCGCCAGCAGCCGGACGGTGGGAGGGGACAATCAGCCCCAGCATTTT
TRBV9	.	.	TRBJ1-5	CASSAQGNQPQHF	TGTGCCAGCAGCGCACAGGGTAATCAGCCCCAGCATTTT
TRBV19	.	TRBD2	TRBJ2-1	CASSIVMGGLAGESEQFF	TGTGCCAGTAGTATAGTGATGGGAGGACTAGCGGGAGAGAGTGAGCAGTTCTTC
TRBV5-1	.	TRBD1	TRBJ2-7	CASSGGQGAYEQYF	TGCGCCAGCAGTGGGGGACAGGGAGCCTACGAGCAGTACTTC
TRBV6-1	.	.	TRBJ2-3	CASSGLDSGRGDTQYF	TGTGCCAGCAGTGGCCTCGATAGCGGACGTGGAGATACGCAGTATTTT
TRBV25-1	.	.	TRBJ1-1	CASSKETVNTEAFF	TGTGCCAGCAGTAAGGAGACAGTGAACACTGAAGCTTTCTTT
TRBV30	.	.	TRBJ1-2	CVIWMGGWGYTF	TGTGTTATATGGATGGGGGGTTGGGGCTACACCTTC
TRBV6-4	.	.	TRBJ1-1	CASRQTGNTEAFF	TGTGCCAGCAGACAAACAGGGAACACTGAAGCTTTCTTT
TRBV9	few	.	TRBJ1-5	CASSVGGSNQPQHF	TGTGCCAGCAGCGTAGGAGGGAGCAATCAGCCCCAGCATTTT
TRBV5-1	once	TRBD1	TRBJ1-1	CASSLVYRGFTEAFF	TGCGCCAGCAGCTTGGTATACAGGGGGTTTACTGAAGCTTTCTTT
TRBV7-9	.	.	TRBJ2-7	CASSLYFEQYF	TGTGCCAGCAGCTTATATTTCGAGCAGTACTTC
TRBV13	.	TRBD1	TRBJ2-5	CASSSIQGQGETQYF	TGTGCCAGCAGCTCCATACAAGGACAGGGGGAGACCCAGTACTTC
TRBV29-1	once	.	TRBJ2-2	CSATTGEGTGELFF	TGCAGCGCCACGACAGGGGAGGGCACCGGGGAGCTGTTTTTT
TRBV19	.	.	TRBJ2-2	CASGEVLANTGELFF	TGTGCCAGTGGTGAGGTACTAGCGAACACCGGGGAGCTGTTTTTT
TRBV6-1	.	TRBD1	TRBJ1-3	CASSGTGGGNTIYF	TGTGCCAGCAGTGGGACAGGGGGTGGAAACACCATATATTTT
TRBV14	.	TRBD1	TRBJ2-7	CASSLGTGSEQYF	TGTGCCAGCAGCCTAGGGACAGGGTCCGAGCAGTACTTC
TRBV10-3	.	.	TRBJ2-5	CAISDEGETQYF	TGTGCCATCAGTGATGAGGGCGAGACCCAGTACTTC
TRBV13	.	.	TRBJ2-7	CASSNRQVLYEQYF	TGTGCCAGCAGCAATAGACAGGTTTTATACGAGCAGTACTTC
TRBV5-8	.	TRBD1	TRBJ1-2	CASSLDGTGVVGYTF	TGTGCCAGCAGCTTAGACGGGACAGGGGTGGTCGGCTACACCTTC
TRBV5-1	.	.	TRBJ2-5	CASSLDYQETQYF	TGCGCCAGCAGCTTGGACTATCAAGAGACCCAGTACTTC
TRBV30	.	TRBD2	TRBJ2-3	CAWSRLAGGTDTQYF	TGTGCCTGGAGTAGGCTAGCGGGAGGTACAGATACGCAGTATTTT
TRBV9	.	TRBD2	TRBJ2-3	CASSNTQRELADTQYF	TGTGCCAGCAGTAATACCCAGCGGGAGCTGGCAGATACGCAGTATTTT
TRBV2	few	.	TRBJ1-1	CASRLWNTEAFF	TGTGCCAGCAGGCTATGGAACACTGAAGCTTTCTTT
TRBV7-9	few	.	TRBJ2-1	CASSLGPGPNEQFF	TGTGCCAGCAGCTTAGGGCCAGGGCCGAATGAGCAGTTCTTC
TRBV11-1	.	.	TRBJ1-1	CASSLLPTLNTEAFF	TGTGCCAGCAGCTTACTTCCGACATTGAACACTGAAGCTTTCTTT
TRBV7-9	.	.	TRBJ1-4	CASSLARLLDSGEKLFF	TGTGCCAGCAGCTTAGCGCGATTGTTGGATTCGGGTGAAAAACTGTTTTTT
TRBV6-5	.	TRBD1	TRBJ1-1	CASSLPGQGKTEAFF	TGTGCCAGCAGTCTACCCGGACAGGGAAAGACTGAAGCTTTCTTT
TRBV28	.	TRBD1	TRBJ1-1	CASSEQGVRTEAFF	TGTGCCAGCAGTGAACAGGGGGTTAGGACTGAAGCTTTCTTT
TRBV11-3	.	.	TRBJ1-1	CASSHGGPTEAFF	TGTGCCAGCAGCCATGGCGGGCCCACTGAAGCTTTCTTT
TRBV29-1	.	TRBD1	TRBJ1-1	CSVGRWTGEYTEAFF	TGCAGCGTTGGCCGTTGGACAGGGGAGTACACTGAAGCTTTCTTT
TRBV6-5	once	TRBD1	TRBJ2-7	CASSYGTGGYEQYF	TGTGCCAGCAGTTACGGGACAGGGGGCTACGAGCAGTACTTC
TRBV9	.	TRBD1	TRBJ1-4	CASSGQGTGEKLFF	TGTGCCAGCAGTGGACAGGGTACAGGAGAAAAACTGTTTTTT
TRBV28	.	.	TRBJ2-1	CASSLLNEQFF	TGTGCCAGCAGTTTACTCAATGAGCAGTTCTTC
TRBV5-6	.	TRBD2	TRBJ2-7	CASSLEAGAHYEQYF	TGTGCCAGCAGCTTGGAAGCGGGAGCCCACTACGAGCAGTACTTC